The 22 T cell receptor beta chains reported below all come from one sample, sequenced in a study of patients and donors after allogeneic stem cell transplantation. TCRdb ran MiXCR on the RT-PCR reads and lists one entry per CDR3 protein. Of some 960,000 distinct CDR3 sequences detected, 18% appear once; the ten largest clones hold 5.5% to 6.5%. The specimen sequenced was blood, either unsorted or a sorted T cell fraction (not recorded which). These receptor sequences come from a human donor who was either an allogeneic HSCT recipient or a stem cell or donor lymphocyte infusion donor (not recorded which). It is not recorded whose cells these are; they may come from a transplant donor.

This clonotype came up a few times. J is TRBJ1-2 and V is TRBV5-6; 12 bases are a match to TRBD1. Unmatched junction bases numbered 11, after V lost 4 bases and J lost 7 bases. In germline, CDR1 is SGHDT, CDR2 YYEEEE. The CDR3 consists of 16 residues. The CDR3 loop reads CASSGRGTGGVGGYTF. CDR3 in DNA: TGTGCCAGCAGCGGAAGGGGGACAGGGGGCGTTGGTGGCTACACCTTC. The full variable domain, with the rest looked up from reference TRBV5-6 and TRBJ1-2, is DAGVTQSPTHLIKTRGQQVTLRCSPKSGHDTVSWYQQALGQGPQFIFQYYEEEERQRGNFPDRFSGHQFPNYSSELNVNALLLGDSALYLCASSGRGTGGVGGYTFGSGTRLTVV.

This clonotype came up a few times. The chain has TRBV25-1 and TRBJ2-7; TRBD1 might be the D (6 bases). Germline CDR1 and CDR2: MGHDK and SYGVNS. The CDR3 consists of 17 residues. The ends were cut back, 5 bases at V and 4 bases at J, with 24 bases in the middle. The CDR3 here is CASSWAGEGMYIYEQYF. The CDR3 coding sequence is TGTGCCAGCAGTTGGGCAGGGGAAGGGATGTACATATACGAGCAGTACTTC.

This clonotype was seen more than once but under ten times. The chain employs TRBV9 and TRBJ1-1; D unclear. Trimming removed 0 bases from V and 2 bases from J, with 8 bases in between. This CDR3 has 14 amino acids. From germline, CDR1 is SGDLS and CDR2 YYNGEE. The CDR3 DNA sequence: TGTGCCAGCAGCGTAGCTCTGGGTAACACTGAAGCTTTCTTT. The encoded protein is CASSVALGNTEAFF.

V and J are TRBV2 and TRBJ2-3, with TRBD1 identical over 9 bases. The CDR3 loop spans 17 amino acids. V lost 6 bases, J lost 1 base, and 11 bases stayed unmatched. Germline CDR1 is SNHLY and CDR2 is FYNNEI. CDR3 sequence reads: CASSGGTGGRGTDTQYF. The CDR3 nucleotides are TGTGCCAGCAGCGGAGGAACAGGGGGCCGGGGCACAGATACGCAGTATTTT.

Only a few counts were recorded for this clonotype. The chain has TRBV12-3 or TRBV12-4 and TRBJ2-2; D not certain. V dropped 5 bases and J dropped 3 bases, with 10 bases sitting between them. There are 14 residues in the CDR3. This CDR3 is CASSIYRDTGELFF. CDR3 bases: TGTGCCAGCAGTATTTACAGAGACACCGGGGAGCTGTTTTTT.

This clonotype has a handful of counts. The chain has TRBV3-1 and TRBJ2-7, with D unresolved. V gave up 0 bases and J gave up 3 bases, with 9 bases separating them. The CDR3 contains 14 residues. Looked up from germline, CDR1 is LGHDT and CDR2 is YNNKEL (reference sequence). The chain's CDR3 is CASSQDNSLYEQYF. In DNA form, the CDR3 reads TGTGCCAGCAGCCAAGATAATAGTCTCTACGAGCAGTACTTC.

At least ten counts were recorded for this clonotype. This chain joins TRBV29-1 and TRBJ2-3, with 9 bases aligning to TRBD1. Germline values: CDR1 SQVTM, CDR2 ANQGSEA. Trimming removed 5 bases from V and 6 bases from J; junction bases left unmatched: 12. The CDR3 has 15 residues. Written as DNA, the CDR3 is TGCAGCGTTACACCGGGACAGGGTACGAGGGATACGCAGTATTTT. This codes for CSVTPGQGTRDTQYF.

This clonotype has just a few counts. The rearrangement joins TRBV2 to TRBJ2-5; D not certain. Trimming left V 6 bases short and J 0 bases short, with 14 bases between. CDR1 is SNHLY, CDR2 FYNNEI, per germline. The CDR3 runs to 15 residues. Here the CDR3 reads CASRSLGPYQETQYF. The CDR3 DNA sequence: TGTGCCAGCAGGTCGCTTGGACCGTACCAAGAGACCCAGTACTTC.

This clonotype was seen a handful of times. The chain is built from TRBV7-2 and TRBJ2-1; 10 nucleotides align to TRBD2. Germline V gene data show CDR1 as SGHTA and CDR2 as FQGNSA. The CDR3 runs to 16 residues. Unmatched junction bases numbered 8, after V lost 5 bases and J lost 4 bases. The CDR3 region is CASSPISGGPYNEQFF. CDR3 nucleotides: TGTGCCAGCAGCCCTATTAGCGGGGGGCCTTACAATGAGCAGTTCTTC.

In its sample, this clonotype was seen a few times. The rearrangement joins TRBV18 to TRBJ1-4; D is unresolved. This CDR3 spans 15 amino acids. V shed 0 bases and J shed 8 bases, with 13 bases lying between them. CDR1 KGHSH and CDR2 LQKENI come from the germline V gene. CDR3 nucleotides: TGTGCCAGCTCACCACCCCAAATAGTGGAAGAAAAACTGTTTTTT. Its translation is CASSPPQIVEEKLFF. The whole variable domain, filled in from reference TRBV18 and TRBJ1-4, reads NAGVMQNPRHLVRRRGQEARLRCSPMKGHSHVYWYRQLPEEGLKFMVYLQKENIIDESGMPKERFSAEFPKEGPSILRIQQVVRGDSAAYFCASSPPQIVEEKLFFGSGTQLSVL.

This chain links TRBV20-1 with TRBJ1-5; 10 bases agree with TRBD1. CDR3 size: 14 residues. With V trimmed by 1 base and J by 7 bases, 4 bases remained unmatched. Germline V lookup: CDR1 DFQATT, CDR2 SNEGSKA (reference sequence). For the CDR3, the DNA is TGCAGTGCTAGAGGGACAGGGGGGGAACAGCCCCAGCATTTT. It translates to CSARGTGGEQPQHF.

This clonotype has at least ten counts. The rearrangement uses TRBV12-3 or TRBV12-4 and TRBJ2-5; D gene ambiguous. The CDR3 contains 14 residues. Between the trimmed V and J ends, which lost 2 bases and 2 bases, there was a span of 9 bases. CDR3 sequence reads: CASSLRTPQETQYF. CDR3 nucleotide sequence: TGTGCCAGCAGTTTACGTACGCCTCAAGAGACCCAGTACTTC.

This clonotype was observed a few times. This chain uses TRBV5-6 with TRBJ1-5, with D unresolved. CDR1 is SGHDT, CDR2 YYEEEE, per germline. V lost 1 base and J 3 bases, leaving 8 bases between the germline ends. CDR3 length: 14 residues. The CDR3 coding sequence is TGTGCCAGCAGCTTGCGGCAGTTCAATCAGCCCCAGCATTTT. Residues: CASSLRQFNQPQHF.

In this sample, this clonotype turned up a few times. The chain carries TRBV2 and TRBJ1-6, with TRBD1 matching over 7 bases. CDR3 length: 16 amino acids. V lost 6 bases to trimming and J lost 0 bases; unmatched junction nucleotides: 5. The germline CDR1 and CDR2 sequences are SNHLY and FYNNEI. CDR3 sequence: CASRRQGSSYNSPLHF. The CDR3 DNA sequence: TGTGCCAGCAGGCGACAGGGAAGCTCCTATAATTCACCCCTCCACTTT.

This clonotype turned up a few times. The gene calls are TRBV10-3 and TRBJ1-6, with D perhaps matching TRBD1 (6 bases). V was cut by 3 bases and J by 9 bases, with 12 bases left in between. CDR1 is ENHRY, CDR2 SYGVKD, per germline. This CDR3 contains 14 residues. The CDR3 region is CAISDGGQSSPLHF. The CDR3 DNA sequence: TGTGCCATCAGTGATGGGGGACAAAGTTCACCCCTCCACTTT.

The gene calls are TRBV12-3 or TRBV12-4 and TRBJ1-4; D may be TRBD1 (5 bases). V lost 10 bases and J 10 bases, leaving 13 bases between the germline ends. The CDR3 sequence is 11 residues long. The CDR3 region has the DNA TGTGCCATTGGGGGAGCAGGAAAACTGTTTTTT. Its translation: CAIGGAGKLFF.

This chain connects TRBV20-1 to TRBJ1-5; tentative D call: TRBD1 (5 bases). CDR1 and CDR2 (germline): DFQATT, SNEGSKA (reference sequence). The germline V and J ends were trimmed by 0 bases and 7 bases, with 13 bases remaining between them. This CDR3 is built from 14 residues. As DNA, the CDR3 is TGCAGTGCTAGAGATCGATCAGGGTACCAGCCCCAGCATTTT. This sequence encodes CSARDRSGYQPQHF.

At least ten counts were recorded for this clonotype. The chain uses TRBV5-1 and TRBJ2-1, with 11 bases that match TRBD1. Looked up from germline, CDR1 is SGHRS and CDR2 is YFSETQ. This CDR3 has 14 amino acids. The junction had 5 bases not matched to a gene; V was cut back by 4 bases and J by 8 bases. The CDR3 sequence: CASSRTGGSYEQFF. The CDR3 nucleotides read TGCGCCAGCAGCCGGACAGGGGGCAGCTATGAGCAGTTCTTC. The whole variable domain, remainder taken from reference TRBV5-1 and TRBJ2-1, is KAGVTQTPRYLIKTRGQQVTLSCSPISGHRSVSWYQQTPGQGLQFLFEYFSETQRNKGNFPGRFSGRQFSNSRSEMNVSTLELGDSALYLCASSRTGGSYEQFFGPGTRLTVL.

CDR3 DNA: TGTGCCAGCAGGACCCCGGGGGTACCCTATGGCTACACCTTC. Its translation is CASRTPGVPYGYTF. V is TRBV28 and J is TRBJ1-2, with a tentative D call TRBD1 (5 bases). Germline V lookup: CDR1 MDHEN, CDR2 SYDVKM. This CDR3 is built from 14 residues. The V gene lost 6 bases and the J gene lost 4 bases, with 15 bases spanning the gap.

The chain couples TRBV5-6 to TRBJ2-7, with D unresolved. This CDR3 comprises 14 residues. The germline CDR1 and CDR2 sequences are SGHDT and YYEEEE. V was shortened by 3 bases and J by 3 bases, with 13 bases between the two germline ends. CDR3 protein: CASSSRLVFYEQYF. For the CDR3, the DNA is TGTGCCAGCAGCTCCCGACTTGTTTTCTACGAGCAGTACTTC.

This chain connects TRBV19 to TRBJ2-7; the D gene is possibly TRBD1 (6 bases). This CDR3 contains 13 residues. Germline CDR1 and CDR2: LNHDA and SQIVND (reference sequence). V shed 5 bases and J shed 3 bases, with 11 bases lying between them. CDR3 DNA: TGTGCCAGTAGTGTTGGCAGGGGCTACGAGCAGTACTTC. It encodes CASSVGRGYEQYF. The full variable domain, in which reference TRBV19 and TRBJ2-7 provide the parts outside the CDR3, is DGGITQSPKYLFRKEGQNVTLSCEQNLNHDAMYWYRQDPGQGLRLIYYSQIVNDFQKGDIAEGYSVSREKKESFPLTVTSAQKNPTAFYLCASSVGRGYEQYFGPGTRLTVT.

The rearrangement uses TRBV3-1 and TRBJ1-1; tentatively, D is TRBD1 (5 bases). CDR3 length: 14 residues. V lost 0 bases to trimming and J lost 6 bases, with 11 bases between them. Germline assignment: CDR1 LGHDT and CDR2 YNNKEL (reference sequence). The CDR3 DNA sequence: TGTGCCAGCAGCCAAGACCCTTCGGGGGCTGAAGCTTTCTTT. Protein sequence: CASSQDPSGAEAFF.